A selection of T cell receptor beta chains follows, all from one sample in a study of blood T cell repertoires in COVID-19. TCRdb's table, derived via immunoSEQ multiplex PCR, lists solely in-frame clones and lacks some. The sample lists about 120,000 clones, around 88% occurring once. Sequencing was done on a sample of peripheral blood. All receptors come from a woman aged 45-59 years with active or convalescent COVID-19. CDR3s include the opening cysteine and the closing phenylalanine or tryptophan. The D gene is left open where the match is weak. Not all rows give a size; the values are once, few, many and, for expanded clones, a class.

j_call d_call cdr3_length clone_size v_call cdr3_nt cdr3_aa
TRBJ1-2 TRBD1 14 once TRBV18 TGTGCCAGCTCGCAAGAGGGGGCTGGCTATGGCTACACCTTC CASSQEGAGYGYTF
TRBJ2-3 NA 16 NA TRBV7-2 TGTGCCAGCAGCTTATTAGGTAGCGGAGGGGCAGATACGCAGTATTTT CASSLLGSGGADTQYF
TRBJ1-1 NA 16 NA TRBV4-2 TGTGCCAGCAGCCAAAGATCGGGGGACTTAAACGCTGAAGCTTTCTTT CASSQRSGDLNAEAFF
TRBJ2-1 NA 15 NA TRBV6-5 TGTGCCAGCAGTTACTCTAGCGGAGGGGCCCATGAGCAGTTCTTC CASSYSSGGAHEQFF
TRBJ2-5 TRBD1 14 NA TRBV7-2 TGTGCCAGCAGCTCCGGGACAGGGGGCGAGACCCAGTACTTC CASSSGTGGETQYF
TRBJ1-5 TRBD1 14 few TRBV19 TGTGCCAGTAGTAACGACAGGGGAGGACAGCCCCAGCATTTT CASSNDRGGQPQHF
TRBJ2-1 NA 18 NA TRBV5-4 TGTGCCAGCAGCTCTAGGGGGCTTGAGCGGGCCTCCTACAATGAGCAGTTCTTC CASSSRGLERASYNEQFF
TRBJ2-7 TRBD2 15 NA TRBV11-3 TGTGCCAGCAGCTTAGGAGCGGGAGGGGATTACGAGCAGTACTTC CASSLGAGGDYEQYF
TRBJ1-1 TRBD1 14 once TRBV6-6 TGTGCCAGCAGTTATTTCAGGGGGGACACTGAAGCTTTCTTT CASSYFRGDTEAFF
TRBJ2-4 NA 17 few TRBV2 TGTGCCAGCAGTGCCGGGAGAATCGCCCTAGCCAAAAACATTCAGTACTTC CASSAGRIALAKNIQYF
TRBJ1-1 NA 12 NA TRBV6-5 TGTGCCAGCAGCCGGGGGGGCGATGAAGCTTTCTTT CASSRGGDEAFF
TRBJ2-5 TRBD1 16 NA TRBV18 TGTGCCAGCTCATTCGGACAGGGGGGAACACAAGAGACCCAGTACTTC CASSFGQGGTQETQYF
TRBJ2-3 TRBD2 14 NA TRBV6-5 TGTGCCAGCACCAGGGAGGGTGGTGCAGATACGCAGTATTTT CASTREGGADTQYF
TRBJ1-1 NA 14 NA TRBV19 TGTGCCAGTAGTATCGAACTCGGGGACACTGAAGCTTTCTTT CASSIELGDTEAFF
TRBJ2-2 NA 12 NA TRBV5-5 TGTGCCAGCAGCCTAAACACCGGGGAGCTGTTTTTT CASSLNTGELFF
TRBJ2-7 TRBD2 15 NA TRBV29-1 TGCAGCGTTGGGGGTTCGGGGGAGGGCTCCTACGAGCAGTACTTC CSVGGSGEGSYEQYF
TRBJ2-2 NA 14 NA TRBV19 TGTGCCAGTCGAGGCCGCCCGAACACCGGGGAGCTGTTTTTT CASRGRPNTGELFF
TRBJ1-1 TRBD1 16 few TRBV6-5 TGTGCCAGCAGTTACTCGAGGTGGGACAGGGGGCAAGAAGCTTTCTTT CASSYSRWDRGQEAFF
TRBJ2-6 NA 14 NA TRBV2 TGTGCCAGCCCTGCCCGTCTAGGGGCCAACGTCCTGACTTTC CASPARLGANVLTF
TRBJ1-6 TRBD1 18 NA TRBV3-1/TRBV3-2 TGTGCCAGCAGCCAAGATTTTGGGACAGGGAGAAATAATTCACCCCTCCACTTT CASSQDFGTGRNNSPLHF
TRBJ1-2 TRBD1 14 once TRBV29-1 TGCAGCGTTGACCCTACAGGGGAGAACTATGGCTACACCTTC CSVDPTGENYGYTF
TRBJ1-2 NA 13 NA TRBV27 TGTGCCAGCAGTACCAGTTCAAACTATGGCTACACCTTC CASSTSSNYGYTF
TRBJ1-4 NA 13 NA TRBV18 TGTGCCAGCTCACCCGGCGGATGGGAAAAACTGTTTTTT CASSPGGWEKLFF
TRBJ2-7 NA 17 NA TRBV21-1 TGTGCCAGCAGCAAAGGGGTGAAGGAACAGGGTGCTGGCGAGCAGTACTTC CASSKGVKEQGAGEQYF
TRBJ1-2 TRBD1 16 NA TRBV18 TGTGCCAGCTCATCCTCGGGACAGGGCCCAGGAAGTGGCTACACCTTC CASSSSGQGPGSGYTF
TRBJ2-7 TRBD2 15 NA TRBV9 TGTGCCAGCAGCGCGGGACTAGCGGAAAACTACGAGCAGTACTTC CASSAGLAENYEQYF
TRBJ1-1 TRBD1 13 NA TRBV2 TGTGCCAGCACGGAACAGGGGGGCACTGAAGCTTTCTTT CASTEQGGTEAFF
TRBJ2-7 TRBD1 16 NA TRBV4-2 TGTGCCAGCAGCCAGAGATTGACAGGGGAACCCTACGAGCAGTACTTC CASSQRLTGEPYEQYF
TRBJ1-4 TRBD1 16 NA TRBV2 TGTGCCAGCAGCTATCGGACAGGGGTAACTAATGAAAAACTGTTTTTT CASSYRTGVTNEKLFF
TRBJ2-1 NA 14 NA TRBV7-8 TGTGCCAGCAGCGAAAGAATCCTAAACAATGAGCAGTTCTTC CASSERILNNEQFF
TRBJ2-7 NA 14 NA TRBV5-1 TGCGCCAGCAGCTTGCAGGGGTCTGGACCCGAGCAGTACTTC CASSLQGSGPEQYF
TRBJ1-5 NA 15 NA TRBV19 TGTGCCAGTAGTATAGCGGGAGTCTGGAATCAGCCCCAGCATTTT CASSIAGVWNQPQHF
TRBJ1-2 NA 11 NA TRBV20-1 TGCAGTGCTCTAGGAGGCTATGGCTACACCTTC CSALGGYGYTF
TRBJ2-2 TRBD2 16 NA TRBV7-2 TGTGCCAGCAGCCTTAGCGGGAGGAAGAACACCGGGGAGCTGTTTTTT CASSLSGRKNTGELFF
TRBJ2-1 TRBD2 13 NA TRBV29-1 TGCAGCGTTGTGGGACTAGCGGCCAATGAGCAGTTCTTC CSVVGLAANEQFF
TRBJ2-1 TRBD1 15 NA TRBV24-1 TGTGCCACCAGTGTGGGGACAGGGGGCCTGAATGAGCAGTTCTTC CATSVGTGGLNEQFF
TRBJ2-1 NA 13 NA TRBV7-2 TGTGCCAGCAGCTTAAATGGGTTGGGCGAGCAGTTCTTC CASSLNGLGEQFF
TRBJ2-7 NA 14 NA TRBV30 TGTGCCTGGAGTGTATTCACAGGGTACTACGAGCAGTACTTC CAWSVFTGYYEQYF
TRBJ1-5 TRBD1 17 NA TRBV19 TGTGCCAGTAGTATAGATCCGAAGACAGGGGGTTTTCAGCCCCAGCATTTT CASSIDPKTGGFQPQHF
TRBJ1-2 TRBD1 17 NA TRBV18 TGTGCCAGCTCACCGAGACAGGGGGCTTTCGCTAACTATGGCTACACCTTC CASSPRQGAFANYGYTF
TRBJ2-3 NA 13 NA TRBV9 TGTGCCAGCAGCGGACCGGCGGGGGATACGCAGTATTTT CASSGPAGDTQYF
TRBJ2-1 NA 13 NA TRBV19 TGTGCCAGTAGTTCGTTCTCCTACAATGAGCAGTTCTTC CASSSFSYNEQFF
TRBJ2-1 NA 14 NA TRBV19 TGTGCCAGTAGTATTTCGGCGGCGTACAATGAGCAGTTCTTC CASSISAAYNEQFF
TRBJ2-1 NA 13 NA TRBV28 TGTGCCAGCAGTTTAAGCACTCACAATGAGCAGTTCTTC CASSLSTHNEQFF
TRBJ1-2 TRBD1 17 few TRBV15 TGTGCCACCAGCAGAGATATAGGACAGGGGCGCGCCTATGGCTACACCTTC CATSRDIGQGRAYGYTF
TRBJ2-7 TRBD1 13 NA TRBV2 TGTGCCAGCAGTTCAGACAGGGTCTACGAGCAGTACTTC CASSSDRVYEQYF